Listed here is a single T cell receptor beta chain. TCRdb keeps only in-frame clones here, not all; method: immunoSEQ multiplex PCR. This table holds roughly 100,000 clones, over 70% found once. These data come from a study of CD8 T cell repertoires and HIV-1 epitope variants. About the research overall: T cells were stimulated with Twenty-five Gag and Nef peptides separately.

V trimming: 2 bases; J trimming: 0 bases; junction bases outside the gene matches: 10. The CDR3 sequence is 19 residues long. Germline-derived CDR1 and CDR2 are ENHRY and SYGVKD. The J gene is TRBJ2-4, the V gene TRBV10-3, with TRBD2 identical over 10 bases. The sequencing input was uncultured baseline CD8+ T cells from peripheral blood mononuclear cells (PBMCs). The clonotype comes from a male donor with HIV. This chain's CDR3 is CAISEDASGGSLAKNIQYF. The CDR3 nucleotides read TGTGCCATCAGTGAGGATGCTAGCGGGGGTAGCCTAGCCAAAAACATTCAGTACTTC.